This T cell receptor (beta chain) was found in a study of tissue T cells after allogeneic stem cell transplantation. Study at large: All graft-versus-host disease patients had gastrointestinal involvement and received several lines of directed therapy. Viable blood and marrow gave sorted CD3+ T cells if numbers allowed.

Findings and caveats of the study: Anatomically similar tissues had similar TCR repertoires within each patient.

As concerns this clone: Its cognate antigen is unknown.

Sequencing of TCRbeta CDR3 at survey depth gave sequences and template counts. The protocol was immunoSEQ multiplex PCR, while the TCRdb copy is restricted to in-frame clones and leaves out a portion. The sample records fewer than 30,000 clones, roughly 87% being singletons. The source was blood, collected before transplantation. The source of this sequence is a woman aged 18-55 years who later had graft-versus-host disease after an allogeneic stem cell transplant.

The CDR3 loop reads CASSQDRGNYGYTF. For the CDR3, the DNA is TGTGCCAGCAGCCAGGACAGGGGCAACTATGGCTACACCTTC. This sequence joins TRBV13 and TRBJ1-2, with 9 positions matching TRBD1. Germline-derived CDR1 and CDR2 are PRHDT and FYEKMQ (reference sequence). V shed 5 bases and J 2 bases; nucleotides not matched to a gene: 3. This CDR3 is built from 14 residues.